This TCR beta chain came from a study of T cell responses to AZD1222 COVID-19 vaccine. Study conclusions and caveats: Elevations in Spike-specific TCR breadth and depth followed administration of two AZD1222 doses. Most donors were white British, females outnumbered males, and clonal diversity was possibly underestimated. AZD1222 recipients seropositive at baseline numbered only five or six.

The length of the CDR3 is 12 residues. Germline assignment: CDR1 SGHAT and CDR2 FQDESV (reference sequence). V was trimmed by 7 bases and J by 1 base, leaving 8 bases between them. This clone was detected only a few times. Its specificity is unknown. Only in-frame clones appear in the TCRdb table, and some are missing; sequencing was by immunoSEQ multiplex PCR. The data contain some 69,000 clones, about four fifths of them singletons. The chain employs TRBV11-1 and TRBJ2-7; D not certain. The material was peripheral blood, obtained 28 days after the second AZD1222 dose. The TCR originated in an adult who received the AZD1222 COVID-19 vaccine. The CDR3 is CASKGRSYEQYF. CDR3 in DNA: TGTGCCAGCAAGGGCAGGTCCTACGAGCAGTACTTC.